Described below is a single T cell receptor beta chain sequence and its context. The data belong to a study of shared clonotypes between healthy human individuals. At the level of the study: Plates per donor: three CD4 naive, three CD4 memory, two CD8 naive, one CD8 memory.

This CDR3 has 15 residues. Trimming cost V 7 bases and J 0 bases, with 14 bases left between them. Per the germline V gene, CDR1 is MDHEN and CDR2 is SYDVKM. Deep-level running was used for the assay. DNA at about 190 ng, 30,000 or so T cell genomes, went into sorted-subset replicate PCRs. Sequencing used immunoSEQ multiplex PCR; TCRdb keeps in-frame clones, though not all of them. Among about 110,000 clones listed, 55% to 70% were seen once. This receptor was taken from a woman aged 25 to 39 in good health. Sequenced: memory CD8+ T cells sorted from blood. Described subset: CD45RO+ cells pooled with CCR7-negative TemRA cells. The chain links TRBV28 to TRBJ2-3; D may be TRBD2 (6 bases). CDR3 bases: TGTGCCAGCACCGGTAGCGGACTTAGCACAGATACGCAGTATTTT. Translation gives CASTGSGLSTDTQYF.